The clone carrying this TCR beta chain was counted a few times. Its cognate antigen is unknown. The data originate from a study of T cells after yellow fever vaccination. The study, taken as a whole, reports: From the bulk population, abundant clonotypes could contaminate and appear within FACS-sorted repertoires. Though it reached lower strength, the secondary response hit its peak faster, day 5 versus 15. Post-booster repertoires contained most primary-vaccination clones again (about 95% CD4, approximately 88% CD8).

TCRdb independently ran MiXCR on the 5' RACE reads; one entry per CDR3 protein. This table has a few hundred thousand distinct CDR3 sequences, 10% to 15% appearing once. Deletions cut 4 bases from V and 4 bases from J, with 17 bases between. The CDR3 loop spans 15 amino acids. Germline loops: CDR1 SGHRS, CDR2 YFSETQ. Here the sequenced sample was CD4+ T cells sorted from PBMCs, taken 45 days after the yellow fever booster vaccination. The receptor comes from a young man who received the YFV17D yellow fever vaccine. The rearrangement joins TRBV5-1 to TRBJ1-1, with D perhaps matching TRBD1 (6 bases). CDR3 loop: CASSLKGGWGTEAFF. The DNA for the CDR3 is TGCGCCAGCAGCCTGAAAGGGGGTTGGGGCACTGAAGCTTTCTTT. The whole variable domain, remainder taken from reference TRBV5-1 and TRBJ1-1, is KAGVTQTPRYLIKTRGQQVTLSCSPISGHRSVSWYQQTPGQGLQFLFEYFSETQRNKGNFPGRFSGRQFSNSRSEMNVSTLELGDSALYLCASSLKGGWGTEAFFGQGTRLTVV.